The following is a T cell receptor beta chain sequence with its context. Its recognized antigen is unknown. The cohort comprised more than 550 healthy bone marrow donors. All cohort members were sampled while nominally healthy, although unrecorded immune exposures were likely present. The donor tested CMV seropositive, placing the donor among the approximately 290 seropositive members of the cohort. A peripheral blood sample was collected from each donor, and TCR beta sequencing was performed on peripheral blood mononuclear cells. Genomic DNA was extracted from the blood cell samples with the Qiagen DNeasy Blood Extraction Kit. The entry originates in a study of cytomegalovirus exposure and HLA in healthy donors listed by TCRdb under 2017. Study-level background: An earlier analysis of some 500 of the donors reported about 250 Gb of sequence data and roughly 100 million unique TCR beta sequences from some 180 million T cells. To decide whether each TCR beta V gene segment behaved as functional or pseudogenic, an earlier analysis of some 580 of the donors relied on high-throughput TCR beta sequencing. A separate validation cohort of about 110 different subjects was used in addition to the roughly 620-subject first cohort. The study used immunosequencing to profile the T cell repertoires of approximately 690 subjects and linked those repertoires to cytomegalovirus serostatus. To predict cytomegalovirus infection status, the study brought together high-throughput TCR immunosequencing, statistical association of individual TCRs with disease status, and machine learning. A later genetic analysis took genome-wide SNP genotypes for about three fifths of the 666 donors and used that subset as a discovery cohort. Of the 300 to 500 genotyped donors, roughly 80% were placed in the genetic ancestry cluster associated with self-reported Caucasian donors. Donor age, sex, ethnicity and CMV serostatus were collected together with the repertoire data. An early release covering 550 to 650 HLA-typed donors comprised approximately 300 gigabases of sequencing data and 85 million or so unique TCR sequences. Among several hundred genotyped donors of the cohort, an average of approximately 240,000 unique TCR beta nucleotide sequences was sequenced per donor, of which roughly 17% were non-productive. All discovery cohort repertoires had been generated on a single sequencing platform. The aim of the study was to test whether cataloging public T cell receptors could identify signatures of past pathogen exposure. A later analysis re-analyzed previously published TCR beta repertoires from about 730 donors and added high-resolution HLA genotyping to study TCR occurrence patterns. Class I and class II HLA loci were covered by the typing at four-digit resolution. Roughly 5 DR-DQ haplotypes were handled as single units for association and clustering, since linkage in the cohort was strong. Rather than using new phenotypic data, the later analysis identified candidate immune exposures from TCR beta sequences and from how often those sequences occurred across donors. Typing coverage varied by locus: 629-630 donors for A, B, C, DRB1 and DQB1; roughly 510 for DQA1; about 590 for DPA1; around 490 for DPB1.

The trim is 3 bases for V and 4 bases for J, with a gap of 13 bases between the germline ends. From its cysteine to its phenylalanine, the CDR3 spans 14 amino acids. Kept here is only the CDR3 DNA, which spans 42 bases and is read in frame from base 1. CDR1 SGDLS and CDR2 YYNGEE were looked up in the germline V gene. Overall results and qualifications from the work: In a later analysis, most CMV-associated TCR beta chains were found to appear HLA-restricted, with HLA associations seemingly driven largely by CMV exposure. A further reported finding was that TCR beta sequences accurately predicted the HLA-A and HLA-B alleles for most subjects in the first cohort. The classifier was reported to diagnose cytomegalovirus status with high specificity and sensitivity in both the original cohort and the validation cohort. Because some donors lacked HLA typing at each locus, the association tests relied only on the typed subset. Correlated functional status among segregating V segments might reflect linkage disequilibrium, but an unknown experimental factor could not be ruled out. The presence/absence analyses assumed that sequencing depth was roughly uniform across donors, and that assumption may not be true. In an earlier analysis of several hundred of the donors, most TCR beta V segments were observed in productive rearrangements about 87% or about 30% of the time, broadly matching IMGT annotations. A cluster of highly shared sequence variants was judged likely to be a technical artifact of the sequencing pipeline. In a later analysis, TCR association rates were found to vary across HLA loci, with the most associated TCRs seen for DRB1 alleles and the fewest for HLA-C alleles. For the cohort, immune exposure information was limited to CMV serostatus. The study gave a list of roughly 150 TCR beta chains associated with cytomegalovirus. A later analysis reported that several top co-occurrence clusters appeared linked to parvovirus B19, influenza, CMV and Epstein-Barr virus. V-gene and J-gene trimming of TCR beta chains was associated with a missense DCLRE1C variant in a later genetic analysis, and the association was replicated in an independent cohort. Some IMGT-functional V segments, including TRBV6-2 and TRBV6-3, could not be distinguished by the 87-base-pair reads and were therefore excluded. The cohort was sequenced for TCR beta chains only, and without alpha or paired-chain data the features that could be detected were limited. Most TCR sequences were observed very rarely across donors, whereas some public TCRs were present in many individuals. According to the authors, the approach could potentially be generalized to other disease states and immunological phenotypes. A later genetic analysis reported fewer N-insertions in productive TCRs among donors in an Asian-associated ancestry cluster than the roughly 670-donor mean. A later analysis found that HLA-associated TCR beta chains were more clonally expanded and had lower generation probabilities than equally common non-associated chains. Strong co-occurrence of HLA alleles, especially DR and DQ, made assigning TCR associations to individual alleles difficult. In a later analysis, about 17,000 TCR beta sequences were associated with specific HLA alleles at a false discovery rate of 0.05. In vitro tests confirmed that three of the cytomegalovirus-associated TCR beta chains recognize cytomegalovirus antigens. Because counts were too low, about 18 rarely observed V segments, including chromosome 9 orphons, were excluded from the earlier analysis of 587 of the donors.

Library preparation used the immunoSEQ multiplex PCR assay. A mixture of 60 forward primers for TCR Vbeta segments and 13 reverse primers for TCR Jbeta segments was used in the multiplex PCR. A multiplex PCR assay on genomic DNA amplified the CDR3 region of rearranged TCR beta genes. The Illumina HiSeq System was used to sequence the amplified TCR beta libraries as 87-base-pair reads. On the study's bioinformatics: A later analysis counted tens of millions of unique TCR beta chains across the 550 to 800 repertoires, and some 11 million of these chains were shared by at least two donors. A nearest-neighbor algorithm error-corrected the raw reads and collapsed the reads into unique sequences, merging closely related sequences to remove PCR and sequencing errors. CDR3 sequences were aligned to IMGT reference sequences to assign V, D and J gene segments. For a sequence to be retained, a match of at least six nucleotides was required to both a V gene segment and a J gene segment. A rearrangement counted as productive if the CDR3 had no stop codons and remained in frame with V and J, and every other rearrangement counted as non-productive. CDR3 was defined by IMGT convention, running from the second conserved V-encoded cysteine to the conserved J-encoded phenylalanine. In an earlier analysis of some 550 of the donors, sequences lacking an unambiguous match to a single V gene segment were excluded. An earlier analysis of 587 of the donors classified V segments as functional when productive rearrangements were above 56.7% and as segregating when the standard deviation between donors was above 5%. A statistical classification framework was developed to diagnose cytomegalovirus status using the catalog of TCR beta chain sequences. V and J gene assignment, in a later analysis, came from comparing TCR nucleotide sequences with IMGT/GENE-DB human TR gene sequences. A later analysis assigned CDR3 sequences and most-parsimonious VDJ recombination scenarios with the TCRdist pipeline. In a later analysis, each TCR beta chain was defined by its CDR3 amino acid sequence together with its V-gene family, and reads without a unique V-gene family were excluded. In a later analysis, some 600 highly shared, low-generation-probability nucleotide sequences were removed to address suspected cross-contamination and a sequencing artifact. A later analysis calculated a clonal expansion index for each public chain from normalized within-repertoire ranks of inferred template counts. Generation probabilities in a later analysis came from a VDJ recombination model fitted to out-of-frame rearrangements, and those results were checked against IGoR. In a later analysis, hypergeometric tests were used to score TCR-TCR, TCR-HLA and TCR-CMV co-occurrence, with a repertoire-size bias correction applied to TCR pairs. To estimate false discovery rates, a later analysis permuted the HLA or CMV assignments 20 times. In a later analysis, co-occurring TCRs were grouped using DBSCAN, with TCRdist sequence similarity added in when clustering inside HLA-allele-positive subsets. Repertoires with fewer than 30,000 or more than 120,000 public chains were left out of co-occurrence clustering, as were about five repertoires with anomalous nucleotide sharing. Entries here come from immuneACCESS through TCRdb and include only in-frame sequences with V and J called. Some clones fail to appear in such tables; in the studies checked, an unresolved V gene covers under half of the shortfall, and the cause of the remainder is unknown. V, J and clone size are those of that table, while D and trimming were read from the DNA. In this sample's table one finds 100,000 to 150,000 clones. The ten most abundant clones make up 1.5% to 2% of the sample.

Source material: PBMCs. The receptor was isolated from a woman in her thirties or forties in good health and CMV-seropositive. The chain couples TRBV9 to TRBJ2-5; TRBD1 is a possible D gene, resting on 5 matching bases. The CDR3 region has the sequence CASSAQRTGETQYF. In nucleotides, the sequence is TGTGCCAGCAGCGCCCAGAGAACAGGAGAGACCCAGTACTTC. Full variable domain (CDR3 extended with the reference TRBV9 and TRBJ2-5 proteins): DSGVTQTPKHLITATGQRVTLRCSPRSGDLSVYWYQQSLDQGLQFLIQYYNGEERAKGNILERFSAQQFPDLHSELNLSSLELGDSALYFCASSAQRTGETQYFGPGTRLLVL.